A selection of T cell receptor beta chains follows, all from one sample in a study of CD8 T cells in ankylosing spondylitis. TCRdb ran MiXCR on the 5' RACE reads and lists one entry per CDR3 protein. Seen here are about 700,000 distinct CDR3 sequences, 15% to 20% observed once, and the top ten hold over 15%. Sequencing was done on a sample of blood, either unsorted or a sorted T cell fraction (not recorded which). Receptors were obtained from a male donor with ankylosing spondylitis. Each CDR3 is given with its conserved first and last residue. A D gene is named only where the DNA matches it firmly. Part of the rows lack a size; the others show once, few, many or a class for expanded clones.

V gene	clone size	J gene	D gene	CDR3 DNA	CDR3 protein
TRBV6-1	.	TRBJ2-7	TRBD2	TGTGCCAGCAGTGCCGCGGGGGGGGTCTACGAGCAGTACTTC	CASSAAGGVYEQYF
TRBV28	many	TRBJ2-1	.	TGTGCCAGCAGGTCCCTAGCGCCCTCCTACAATGAGCAGTTCTTC	CASRSLAPSYNEQFF
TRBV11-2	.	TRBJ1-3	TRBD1	TGTGCCAGCAGCCCAGGACAGGTCCCTGGAAACACCATATATTTT	CASSPGQVPGNTIYF
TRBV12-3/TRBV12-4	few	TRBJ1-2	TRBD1	TGTGCCAGCACCCCGGGACAGGGCTATGGCTACACCTTC	CASTPGQGYGYTF
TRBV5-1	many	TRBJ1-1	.	TGCGCCAGCAGCTTGGGGGGCCCCACTGAAGCTTTCTTT	CASSLGGPTEAFF
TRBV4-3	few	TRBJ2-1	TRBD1	TGCGCCAGCAGCCCCATAGGGGGCCTTGGTAATGAGCAGTTCTTC	CASSPIGGLGNEQFF
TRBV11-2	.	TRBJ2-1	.	TGTGCCAGCAGCTTAGTGGCGGATGAGCAGTTCTTC	CASSLVADEQFF
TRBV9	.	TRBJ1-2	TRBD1	TGTGCCAGCAGCGCCCGGGACAGCGGGGGCTATGGCTACACCTTC	CASSARDSGGYGYTF
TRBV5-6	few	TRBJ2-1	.	TGTGCCAGCAGCTGGGGCAAGAGCTCCTACAATGAGCAGTTCTTC	CASSWGKSSYNEQFF
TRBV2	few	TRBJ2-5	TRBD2	TGTGCCAGCCGTCGGGGACTACAAGAGACCCAGTACTTC	CASRRGLQETQYF
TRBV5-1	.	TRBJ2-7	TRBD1	TGCGCCAGCAACCGACAGGGGTCGGACGAGCAGTACTTC	CASNRQGSDEQYF
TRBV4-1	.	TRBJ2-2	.	TGCGCCAGCAGCAGGGGATGGAACACCGGGGAGCTGTTTTTT	CASSRGWNTGELFF
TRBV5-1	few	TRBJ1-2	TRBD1	TGCGCCAGCAGCTTGAGGGGGCTCTATGGCTACACCTTC	CASSLRGLYGYTF
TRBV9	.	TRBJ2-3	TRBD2	TGTGCCAGCAGCCCCCGGACTAGCGCAAGGGATACGCAGTATTTT	CASSPRTSARDTQYF
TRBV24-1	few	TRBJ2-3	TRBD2	TGTGCCACCAGTGATTTGAGTTCGGGAGGGCCGACAGATACGCAGTATTTT	CATSDLSSGGPTDTQYF